Many counts were recorded for the clone carrying this TCR beta chain. The data are from a study of T cell repertoires in cytomegalovirus infection. On the study more broadly: Matching HLA type, along with CMV infection, was indicated by public TCR beta signatures.

V gave up 6 bases and J gave up 8 bases, with 11 bases separating them. The CDR3 loop spans 12 amino acids. Via MiXCR, TCRdb re-called the reads, giving one row per CDR3 protein. The table has roughly 630,000 distinct CDR3 sequences, around 24% seen once. The material sequenced was CD8+ T cells from PBMCs. This clonotype originated in a human donor in good health (CMV status not recorded). Some clones in this sample may be carry-over from other donors' samples. V usage is TRBV12-3 or TRBV12-4 and J usage is TRBJ2-1; D is undetermined. Here the CDR3 DNA reads TGTGCCAGCAGGCCCTTCGGCTATGAGCAGTTCTTC. Translated: CASRPFGYEQFF.